The rows below give T cell receptor beta chains drawn from one sample of a study of CD8+ T cells in alopecia areata. The data were produced by immunoSEQ multiplex PCR, yet TCRdb's version contains in-frame clones alone and is incomplete. The sample holds 200,000 to 250,000 clones, 50% to 60% seen once. The sequencing here drew on CD4+ T cells sorted from blood, taken at week 0. The receptors derive from a human donor with alopecia areata. Both conserved end residues are part of each CDR3. Each record gives: J gene, V gene, CDR3 protein.

J gene: TRBJ1-2; V gene: TRBV11-2; CDR3 protein: CASSALTGKGYGYTF
J gene: TRBJ1-6; V gene: TRBV25-1; CDR3 protein: CASSRGAGYNSPLHF
J gene: TRBJ1-1; V gene: TRBV6-5; CDR3 protein: CASTASGGTEAFF
J gene: TRBJ1-1; V gene: TRBV29-1; CDR3 protein: CSVNRETWTEAFF
J gene: TRBJ1-5; V gene: TRBV30; CDR3 protein: CAWSSMGTGAYNQPQHF
J gene: TRBJ1-2; V gene: TRBV6-5; CDR3 protein: CASSPDKSYGYTF
J gene: TRBJ2-6; V gene: TRBV29-1; CDR3 protein: CSVDLGSGANVLTF
J gene: TRBJ2-5; V gene: TRBV6-4; CDR3 protein: CASGRNTLGQSGGGETQYF
J gene: TRBJ1-1; V gene: TRBV7-3; CDR3 protein: CASSPGQGGTEAFF
J gene: TRBJ2-3; V gene: TRBV5-1; CDR3 protein: CASSLESRGGDTQYF
J gene: TRBJ1-5; V gene: TRBV6-1; CDR3 protein: CASSDFQPQHF